Below, 15 T cell receptor beta chains from the same sample are listed, as sequenced in a study of T cells after yellow fever vaccination. One entry per CDR3 protein results from TCRdb running MiXCR on the 5' RACE reads. The table records 320,000 or so distinct CDR3 sequences, roughly 8% of them present only once. The input for sequencing was PBMCs, taken approximately 40 days after the first yellow fever vaccination. The receptor source for this set is a young man who received the YFV17D yellow fever vaccine.

The chain uses TRBV10-3 and TRBJ2-7; the match to TRBD1 covers 12 bases. The ends lost 4 bases at V and 8 bases at J; junction bases unmatched: 15. Germline V gives CDR1 ENHRY, CDR2 SYGVKD. This CDR3 contains 17 residues. The CDR3 coding sequence is TGTGCCATCAGTGGGAACCCGGGACAGGGGGCTTCTACGAAGCAGTACGTC. Amino acid sequence: CAISGNPGQGASTKQYV.

The chain has TRBV7-9 and TRBJ2-7, with TRBD2 as a possible D gene (7 bases). The V gene lost 6 bases and the J gene lost 4 bases, with 16 bases spanning the gap. Germline CDR1 reads SEHNR; CDR2 reads FQNEAQ (reference sequence). This CDR3 is built from 14 residues. The CDR3 protein is CASSSWRGTYEQYF. In DNA form, the CDR3 reads TGTGCCAGCAGTTCTTGGCGGGGGACATACGAGCAGTACTTC.

This clonotype was detected a few times. The chain joins TRBV5-1 to TRBJ2-5, with D unresolved. Germline V gene data show CDR1 as SGHRS and CDR2 as YFSETQ. This CDR3 has 15 amino acids. The V end lost 0 bases, the J end lost 5 bases, and 14 bases lay between the germline ends. CDR3 coding DNA: TGCGCCAGCAGCTTGGATCGGGTGTCAGGCGAGACCCAGTACTTC. As protein: CASSLDRVSGETQYF.

This chain joins TRBV12-3 or TRBV12-4 and TRBJ1-2, with D unresolved. The CDR3 is 13 amino acids. Trimming left V 6 bases short and J 5 bases short, with 13 bases between. DNA for the CDR3: TGTGCCAGCAGCCCAGGCGGGGAGTATGGCTACACCTTC. This gives the protein CASSPGGEYGYTF.

The chain has TRBV5-4 and TRBJ1-2; 7 bases are shared with TRBD1. The V and J ends lost 4 bases and 2 bases, in that order; junction bases with no gene match: 11. The CDR3 length is 16 residues. CDR1 is SGHNT, CDR2 YYREEE, per germline (reference sequence). The CDR3 spells CASSAQGPISNYGYTF. CDR3 in DNA: TGTGCCAGCAGCGCACAGGGGCCGATATCGAACTATGGCTACACCTTC.

The rearrangement joins TRBV7-2 to TRBJ1-6, with 7 bases that match TRBD1. The germline CDR1 and CDR2 sequences are SGHTA and FQGNSA. This CDR3 region has 17 residues. Losses at the gene ends were 1 base for V and 2 bases for J; bases not matched to a gene: 5. The CDR3 coding sequence is TGTGCCAGCAGCTTAGGGGGGGACAGAGCCTATAATTCACCCCTCCACTTT. Its translation: CASSLGGDRAYNSPLHF.

This clonotype was picked up a small number of times. This rearrangement joins TRBV4-1 to TRBJ2-7; 7 bases map to TRBD1. Germline V CDR1 and CDR2: MGHRA, YSYEKL. This CDR3 has 15 residues. J lost 0 bases, V lost 2 bases, and 4 bases had no gene match. The CDR3 region is CASSQRQGSSYEQYV. CDR3 in DNA: TGCGCCAGCAGCCAACGACAGGGATCCTCCTACGAGCAGTACGTC.

This chain uses TRBV20-1 with TRBJ1-6, with D tentatively TRBD1 (6 bases). V shed 6 bases and J shed 0 bases, with 18 bases lying between them. The length of the CDR3 is 17 residues. In germline, CDR1 is DFQATT, CDR2 SNEGSKA (reference sequence). The CDR3 is CSAKQGGTNSYNSPLHF. The CDR3 DNA reads TGCAGTGCCAAGCAAGGGGGTACCAACTCCTATAATTCACCCCTCCACTTT.

This clonotype was seen a single time. The junction departs from the called germline gene at one end, perhaps through a read error. The chain joins TRBV27 to TRBJ2-3, with D unresolved. The CDR3 totals 13 residues. In germline, CDR1 is MNHEY, CDR2 SMNVEV (reference sequence). The CDR3 DNA follows: TGTGCCAGCAGTTTAAAGGTCACAGATACGCAGAATTTT. Its translation: CASSLKVTDTQNF.

The genes are TRBV11-2 and TRBJ2-3, with 14 positions matching TRBD2. J lost 3 bases, V lost 5 bases, and 7 bases had no gene match. From germline, CDR1 is SGHAT and CDR2 FQNNGV. This CDR3 comprises 17 residues. The CDR3 protein is CASSRPRTSGGTDTQYF. For the CDR3, the DNA is TGTGCCAGCAGCAGACCCAGGACTAGCGGGGGGACAGATACGCAGTATTTT.

This clonotype appeared many times. The chain uses TRBV5-1 and TRBJ1-1; possibly TRBD1 for D (6 bases). CDR1 SGHRS and CDR2 YFSETQ come from the germline V gene. The CDR3 has 16 residues. Trimming removed 5 bases from V and 2 bases from J, with 19 bases in between. CDR3 in amino acids: CASSTWVQGGNTEAFF. The DNA of the CDR3 is TGCGCCAGCAGTACCTGGGTACAGGGTGGAAACACTGAAGCTTTCTTT.

The chain links TRBV4-1 to TRBJ1-5; 9 nucleotides align to TRBD1. The V gene end was trimmed by 5 bases and the J gene end by 3 bases; junction bases not matched to a gene: 5. Germline V gives CDR1 MGHRA, CDR2 YSYEKL. The CDR3 contains 15 residues. The CDR3 loop reads CASSLWTGDNQPQHF. The CDR3 coding sequence is TGCGCCAGCAGCTTGTGGACAGGGGACAATCAGCCCCAGCATTTT.

This clonotype showed up many times. The rearrangement uses TRBV7-9 and TRBJ2-1; no clear D gene. Trimming pared 1 base from V and 7 bases from J, leaving 5 bases between. This CDR3 is built from 12 residues. Germline V lookup: CDR1 SEHNR, CDR2 FQNEAQ (reference sequence). CDR3 protein: CASSLVTNEQFF. In DNA form, the CDR3 reads TGTGCCAGCAGCTTAGTAACGAATGAGCAGTTCTTC.

This clonotype was counted only a few times. CDR3 in DNA: TGCGCCAGCAGCTCGACACCATCCCAAGAGACCCAGTACTTC. This encodes CASSSTPSQETQYF. This rearrangement joins TRBV5-1 to TRBJ2-5; no definite D call. The germline gives CDR1 SGHRS, CDR2 YFSETQ. CDR3 length: 14 residues. V was cut by 3 bases and J by 1 base, with 10 bases left in between.

This clonotype was seen more than once but under ten times. CDR3 protein: CASSLRLNSPLHF. CDR3 DNA sequence: TGTGCCAGCAGCTTAAGATTGAATTCACCCCTCCACTTT. V is TRBV7-3 and J is TRBJ1-6; the D is unclear. The CDR3 has 13 residues. The germline V gene has CDR1 SGHTA and CDR2 FQGTGA. V shed 1 base and J shed 7 bases, with 5 bases lying between them.